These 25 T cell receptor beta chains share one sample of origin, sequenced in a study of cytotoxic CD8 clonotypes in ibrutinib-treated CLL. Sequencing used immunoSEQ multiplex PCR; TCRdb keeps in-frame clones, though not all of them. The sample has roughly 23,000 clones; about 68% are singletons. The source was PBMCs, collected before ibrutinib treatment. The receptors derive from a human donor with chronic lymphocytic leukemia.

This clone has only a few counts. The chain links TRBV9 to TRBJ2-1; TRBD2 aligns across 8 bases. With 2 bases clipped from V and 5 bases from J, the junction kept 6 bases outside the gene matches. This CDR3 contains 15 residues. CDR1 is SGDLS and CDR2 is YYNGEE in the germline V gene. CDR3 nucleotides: TGTGCCAGCAGCGTTATAGCGGGGTTGAACAATGAGCAGTTCTTC. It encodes CASSVIAGLNNEQFF.

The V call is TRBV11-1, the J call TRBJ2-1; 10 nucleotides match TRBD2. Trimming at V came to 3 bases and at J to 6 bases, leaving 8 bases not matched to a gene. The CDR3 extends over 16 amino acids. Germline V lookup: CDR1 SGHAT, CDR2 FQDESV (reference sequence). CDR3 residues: CASSFQVTSGRNEQFF. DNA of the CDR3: TGTGCCAGCAGCTTCCAGGTGACTAGCGGGCGCAATGAGCAGTTCTTC. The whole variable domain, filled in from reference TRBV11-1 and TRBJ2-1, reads EAEVAQSPRYKITEKSQAVAFWCDPISGHATLYWYRQILGQGPELLVQFQDESVVDDSQLPKDRFSAERLKGVDSTLKIQPAELGDSAMYLCASSFQVTSGRNEQFFGPGTRLTVL.

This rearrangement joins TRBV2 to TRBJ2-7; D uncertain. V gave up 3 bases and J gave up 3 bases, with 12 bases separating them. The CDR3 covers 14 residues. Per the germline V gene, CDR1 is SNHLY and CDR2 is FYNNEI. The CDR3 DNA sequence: TGTGCCAGCAGTGAGAGACGGACCTACTACGAGCAGTACTTC. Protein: CASSERRTYYEQYF.

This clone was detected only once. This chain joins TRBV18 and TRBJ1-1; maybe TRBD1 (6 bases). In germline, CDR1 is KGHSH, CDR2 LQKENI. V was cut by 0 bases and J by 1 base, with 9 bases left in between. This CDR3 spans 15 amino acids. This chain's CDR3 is CASSPPGRGNTEAFF. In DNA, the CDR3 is TGTGCCAGCTCACCACCGGGCAGGGGGAACACTGAAGCTTTCTTT.

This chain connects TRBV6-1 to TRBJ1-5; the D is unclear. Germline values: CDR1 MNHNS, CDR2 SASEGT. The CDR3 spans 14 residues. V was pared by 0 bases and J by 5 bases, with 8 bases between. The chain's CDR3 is CASSEASEYQPQHF. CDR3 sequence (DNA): TGTGCCAGCAGTGAAGCGAGCGAGTATCAGCCCCAGCATTTT.

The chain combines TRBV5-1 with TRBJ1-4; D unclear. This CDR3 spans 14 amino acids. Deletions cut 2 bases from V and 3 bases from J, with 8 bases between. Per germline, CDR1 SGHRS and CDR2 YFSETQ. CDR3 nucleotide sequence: TGCGCCAGCAGCTTCGGGCTGGCTAATGAAAAACTGTTTTTT. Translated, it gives CASSFGLANEKLFF.

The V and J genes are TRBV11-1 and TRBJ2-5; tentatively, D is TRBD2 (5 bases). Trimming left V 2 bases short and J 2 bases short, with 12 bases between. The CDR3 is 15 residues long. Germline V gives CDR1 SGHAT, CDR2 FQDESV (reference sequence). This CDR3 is CASSLFGVLQETQYF. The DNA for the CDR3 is TGTGCCAGCAGCTTATTCGGGGTCCTACAAGAGACCCAGTACTTC.

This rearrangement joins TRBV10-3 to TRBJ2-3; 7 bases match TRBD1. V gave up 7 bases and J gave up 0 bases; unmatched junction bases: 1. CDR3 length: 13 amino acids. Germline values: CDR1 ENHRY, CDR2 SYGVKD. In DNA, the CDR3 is TGTGCCATCAAGGGACAGAGCACAGATACGCAGTATTTT. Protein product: CAIKGQSTDTQYF.

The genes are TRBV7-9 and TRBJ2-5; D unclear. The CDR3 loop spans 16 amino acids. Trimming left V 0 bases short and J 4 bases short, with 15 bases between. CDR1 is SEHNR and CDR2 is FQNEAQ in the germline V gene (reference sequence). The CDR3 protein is CASSLARTNDRETQYF. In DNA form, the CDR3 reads TGTGCCAGCAGCTTAGCGCGTACTAACGATCGAGAGACCCAGTACTTC. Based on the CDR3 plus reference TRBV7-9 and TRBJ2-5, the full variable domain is DTGVSQNPRHKITKRGQNVTFRCDPISEHNRLYWYRQTLGQGPEFLTYFQNEAQLEKSRLLSDRFSAERPKGSFSTLEIQRTEQGDSAMYLCASSLARTNDRETQYFGPGTRLLVL.

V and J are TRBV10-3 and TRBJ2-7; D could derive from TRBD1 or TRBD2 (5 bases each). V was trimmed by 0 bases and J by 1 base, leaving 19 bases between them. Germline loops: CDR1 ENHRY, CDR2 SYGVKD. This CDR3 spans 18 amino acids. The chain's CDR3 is CAISESRVGEGRSYEQYF. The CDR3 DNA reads TGTGCCATCAGTGAGTCGAGAGTTGGTGAGGGGCGATCCTACGAGCAGTACTTC.

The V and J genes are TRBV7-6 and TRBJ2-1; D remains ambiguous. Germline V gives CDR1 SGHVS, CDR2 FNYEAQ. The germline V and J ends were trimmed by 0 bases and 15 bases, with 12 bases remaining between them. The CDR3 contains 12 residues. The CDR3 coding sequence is TGTGCCAGCAGCTTAGCGGCTCGTGGATGGTTCTTC. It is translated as CASSLAARGWFF.

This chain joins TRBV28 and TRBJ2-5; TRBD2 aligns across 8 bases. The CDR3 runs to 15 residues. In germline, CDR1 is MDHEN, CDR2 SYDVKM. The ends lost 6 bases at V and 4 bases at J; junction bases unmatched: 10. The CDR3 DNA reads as TGTGCCAGCAGCCTGGGACTAGAGATCCGAGAGACCCAGTACTTC. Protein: CASSLGLEIRETQYF.

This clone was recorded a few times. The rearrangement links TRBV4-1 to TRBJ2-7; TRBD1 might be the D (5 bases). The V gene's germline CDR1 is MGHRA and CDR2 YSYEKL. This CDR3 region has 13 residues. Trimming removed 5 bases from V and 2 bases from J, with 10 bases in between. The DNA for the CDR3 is TGCGCCAGCAGCACGACAGTACCCTACGAGCAGTACTTC. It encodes CASSTTVPYEQYF.

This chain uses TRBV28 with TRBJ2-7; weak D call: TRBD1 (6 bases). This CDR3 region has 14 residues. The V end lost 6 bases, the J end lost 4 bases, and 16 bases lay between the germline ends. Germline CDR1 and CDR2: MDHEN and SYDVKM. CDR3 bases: TGTGCCAGCAGCCCCGGGGCTAGGGGGTACGAGCAGTACTTC. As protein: CASSPGARGYEQYF. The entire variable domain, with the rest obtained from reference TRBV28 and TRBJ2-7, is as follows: DVKVTQSSRYLVKRTGEKVFLECVQDMDHENMFWYRQDPGLGLRLIYFSYDVKMKEKGDIPEGYSVSREKKERFSLILESASTNQTSMYLCASSPGARGYEQYFGPGTRLTVT.

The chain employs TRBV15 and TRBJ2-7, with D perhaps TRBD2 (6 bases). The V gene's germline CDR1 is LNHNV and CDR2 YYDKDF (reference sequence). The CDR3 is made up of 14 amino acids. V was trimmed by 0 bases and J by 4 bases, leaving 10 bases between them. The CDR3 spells CATSREGSGYEQYF. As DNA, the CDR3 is TGTGCCACCAGCAGAGAGGGGAGCGGGTACGAGCAGTACTTC.

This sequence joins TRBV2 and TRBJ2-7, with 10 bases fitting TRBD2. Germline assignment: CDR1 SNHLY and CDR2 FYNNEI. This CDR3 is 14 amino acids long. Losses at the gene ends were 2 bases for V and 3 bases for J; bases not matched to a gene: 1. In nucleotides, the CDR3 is TGTGCCAGCAGTGAACTAGCGGGGGACTACGAGCAGTACTTC. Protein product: CASSELAGDYEQYF.

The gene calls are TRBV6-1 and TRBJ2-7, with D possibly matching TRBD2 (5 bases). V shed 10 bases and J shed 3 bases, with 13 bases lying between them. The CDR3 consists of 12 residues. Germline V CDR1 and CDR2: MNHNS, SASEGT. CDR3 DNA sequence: TGTGCCACCACTGAGGGTAGCTACGAGCAGTACTTC. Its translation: CATTEGSYEQYF.

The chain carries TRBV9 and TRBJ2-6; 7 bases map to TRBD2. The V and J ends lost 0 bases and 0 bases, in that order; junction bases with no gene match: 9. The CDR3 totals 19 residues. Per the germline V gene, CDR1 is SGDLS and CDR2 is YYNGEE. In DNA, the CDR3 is TGTGCCAGCAGCGTAGGTTTACTAGCGACAAGCTCTGGGGCCAACGTCCTGACTTTC. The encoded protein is CASSVGLLATSSGANVLTF.

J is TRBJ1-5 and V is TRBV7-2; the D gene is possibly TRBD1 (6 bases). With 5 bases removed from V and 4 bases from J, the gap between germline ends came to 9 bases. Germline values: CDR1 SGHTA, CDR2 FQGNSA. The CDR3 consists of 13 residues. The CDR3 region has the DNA TGTGCCAGCAGCCCCCAGGGGAATCAGCCCCAGCATTTT. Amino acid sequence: CASSPQGNQPQHF.

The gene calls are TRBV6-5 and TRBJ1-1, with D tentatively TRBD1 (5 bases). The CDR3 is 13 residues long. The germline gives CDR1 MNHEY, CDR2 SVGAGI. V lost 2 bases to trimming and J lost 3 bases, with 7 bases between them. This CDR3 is CASSYTGYTEAFF. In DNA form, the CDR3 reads TGTGCCAGCAGTTACACAGGTTACACTGAAGCTTTCTTT.

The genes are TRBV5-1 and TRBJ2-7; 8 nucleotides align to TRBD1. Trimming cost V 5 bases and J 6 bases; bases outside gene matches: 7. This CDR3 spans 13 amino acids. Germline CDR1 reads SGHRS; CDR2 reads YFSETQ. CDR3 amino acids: CASRPTQGAEQYF. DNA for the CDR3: TGCGCCAGCAGGCCTACCCAGGGGGCCGAGCAGTACTTC.

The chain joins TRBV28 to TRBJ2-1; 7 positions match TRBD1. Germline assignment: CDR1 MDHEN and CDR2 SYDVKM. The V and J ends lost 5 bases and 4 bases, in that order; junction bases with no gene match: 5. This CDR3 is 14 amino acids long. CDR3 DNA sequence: TGTGCCAGCAGTCTCCGGGACAGTTACAATGAGCAGTTCTTC. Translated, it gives CASSLRDSYNEQFF.

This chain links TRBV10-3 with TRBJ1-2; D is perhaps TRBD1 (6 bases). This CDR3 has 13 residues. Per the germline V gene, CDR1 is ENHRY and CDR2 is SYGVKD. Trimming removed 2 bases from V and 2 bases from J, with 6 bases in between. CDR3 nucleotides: TGTGCCATCAGTGAGACAGGGAACTATGGCTACACCTTC. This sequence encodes CAISETGNYGYTF.

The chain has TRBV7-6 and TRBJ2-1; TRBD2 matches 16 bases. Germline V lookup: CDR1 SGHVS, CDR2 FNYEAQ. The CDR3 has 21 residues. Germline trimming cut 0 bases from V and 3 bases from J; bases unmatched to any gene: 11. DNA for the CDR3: TGTGCCAGCAGCTTAGCGGGGACTAGCGGGAGGGTGGAAAATCGCTACAATGAGCAGTTCTTC. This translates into CASSLAGTSGRVENRYNEQFF.

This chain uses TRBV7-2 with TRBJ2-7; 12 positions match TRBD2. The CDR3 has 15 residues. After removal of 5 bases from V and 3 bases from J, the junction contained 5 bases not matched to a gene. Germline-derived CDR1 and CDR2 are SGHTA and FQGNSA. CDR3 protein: CASSAATSGSYEQYF. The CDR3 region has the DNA TGTGCCAGCAGCGCGGCGACTAGCGGGAGCTACGAGCAGTACTTC.